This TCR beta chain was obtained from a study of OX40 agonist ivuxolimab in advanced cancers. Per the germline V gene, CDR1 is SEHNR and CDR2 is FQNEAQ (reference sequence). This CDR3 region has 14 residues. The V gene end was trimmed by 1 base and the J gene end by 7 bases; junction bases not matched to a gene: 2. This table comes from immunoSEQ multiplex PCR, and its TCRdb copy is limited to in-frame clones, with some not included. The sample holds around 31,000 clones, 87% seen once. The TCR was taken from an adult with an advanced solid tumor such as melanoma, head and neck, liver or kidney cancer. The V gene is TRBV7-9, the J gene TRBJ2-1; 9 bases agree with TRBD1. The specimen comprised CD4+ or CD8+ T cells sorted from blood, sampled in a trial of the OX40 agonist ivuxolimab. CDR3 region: CASSLGTGVNEQFF. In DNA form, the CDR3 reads TGTGCCAGCAGCTTAGGGACAGGGGTAAATGAGCAGTTCTTC.